These 17 T cell receptor beta chains originate from one sample sequenced in a study of OX40 agonist ivuxolimab in advanced cancers. TCRdb's copy holds only in-frame clones and misses some; the assay was immunoSEQ multiplex PCR. In the table there are tens of thousands of clones, around 89% of which are singletons. This sample comprised CD4+ or CD8+ T cells sorted from blood, obtained in a trial of the OX40 agonist ivuxolimab. The receptors were sampled from an adult with an advanced solid tumor such as melanoma, head and neck, liver or kidney cancer.

The chain has TRBV7-9 and TRBJ1-1; possible D gene TRBD1, 5 bases. Germline-derived CDR1 and CDR2 are SEHNR and FQNEAQ (reference sequence). V lost 0 bases and J lost 6, with 11 bases in between. This CDR3 has 14 residues. The CDR3, as DNA: TGTGCCAGCAGCTTAGCGCGGGGCGTGGCTGAAGCTTTCTTT. It codes for CASSLARGVAEAFF.

CDR3 in amino acids: CARSPHSANSDSWGEQFF. DNA for the CDR3: TGTGCCAGAAGCCCACACTCGGCAAACAGCGATAGTTGGGGTGAGCAGTTCTTC. The genes are TRBV5-3 and TRBJ2-1; D not resolved. TRBV5-3 is assigned to the ORF class and has an uncertain function. The V and J ends lost 4 bases and 9 bases respectively, with 29 bases between them. This CDR3 is built from 18 residues.

There are a few counts of this clone. V and J are TRBV13 and TRBJ2-3; 10 bases line up with TRBD2. The trim removed 1 base at V and 4 bases at J, leaving 8 bases unmatched. This CDR3 contains 17 residues. CDR1 is PRHDT, CDR2 FYEKMQ, per germline (reference sequence). The CDR3 DNA reads TGTGCCAGCAGCTTAGTTCTAGCGGGAGATTCTGCAGATACGCAGTATTTT. Amino acids: CASSLVLAGDSADTQYF.

The chain uses TRBV25-1 and TRBJ1-4; TRBD1 matches at 9 bases. This CDR3 is 13 amino acids long. Germline V gives CDR1 MGHDK, CDR2 SYGVNS. With V trimmed by 7 bases and J by 8 bases, 5 bases remained unmatched. CDR3 bases: TGTGCCAGCACGGACAGGGGTAGCGAAAAACTGTTTTTT. It codes for CASTDRGSEKLFF.

V is TRBV7-2 and J is TRBJ2-1; D is possibly TRBD1 (6 bases). Trimming removed 4 bases at V and 4 bases at J, with 14 bases between. Looked up from germline, CDR1 is SGHTA and CDR2 is FQGNSA. The CDR3 runs 15 residues. The CDR3 nucleotides read TGTGCCAGCAGCTCCTCCGGGACAAGTTACAATGAGCAGTTCTTC. Its translation: CASSSSGTSYNEQFF.

The rearrangement uses TRBV13 and TRBJ2-5; no clear D. Germline CDR1 and CDR2: PRHDT and FYEKMQ (reference sequence). The CDR3 has 16 amino acids. V was shortened by 5 bases and J by 5 bases, with 21 bases between the two germline ends. In DNA form, the CDR3 reads TGTGCCAGCAGCCCCAGGACCGAAAGGACCGGGGAGACCCAGTACTTC. Encoded protein: CASSPRTERTGETQYF.

This clone appeared once. The V gene is TRBV7-9, the J gene TRBJ2-5; 10 nucleotides agree with TRBD1. The CDR3 length is 15 residues. Germline-derived CDR1 and CDR2 are SEHNR and FQNEAQ (reference sequence). The V and J ends lost 6 bases and 0 bases, in that order; junction bases with no gene match: 4. The CDR3 reads CASSPGQGYQETQYF. The CDR3 DNA is TGTGCCAGCAGTCCGGGACAGGGGTACCAAGAGACCCAGTACTTC.

V is TRBV7-2 and J is TRBJ1-3; D is perhaps TRBD1 (6 bases). V was trimmed by 7 bases and J by 0 bases, leaving 13 bases between them. The CDR3 runs to 15 residues. The germline V gene has CDR1 SGHTA and CDR2 FQGNSA. The DNA for the CDR3 is TGTGCCAGCAACGAAACAGGGACCTCTGGAAACACCATATATTTT. Residues: CASNETGTSGNTIYF.

There are a few counts of this clone. Written as DNA, the CDR3 is TGTGCCAGCAGCTTAGCATCAGGGCCCGATGAGCAGTTCTTC. The encoded protein is CASSLASGPDEQFF. The chain uses TRBV7-9 and TRBJ2-1; D is perhaps TRBD1 (5 bases). Trimming pared 0 bases from V and 8 bases from J, leaving 11 bases between. Germline CDR1 is SEHNR and CDR2 is FQNEAQ (reference sequence). The CDR3 runs 14 residues.

The chain combines TRBV6-6 with TRBJ2-5, with 10 bases fitting TRBD1. Germline V gene lookup returns CDR1 MNHNY and CDR2 SVGAGI (reference sequence). V was pared by 5 bases and J by 5 bases, with 11 bases of the junction left unmatched. This CDR3 contains 16 residues. The CDR3 bases are TGTGCCAGCAGTACTGACACGGGACAGGGGTGGGAGACCCAGTACTTC. Its protein is CASSTDTGQGWETQYF.

The chain links TRBV11-3 to TRBJ2-7, with a weak D call TRBD1 (5 bases). CDR1 is SGHNT and CDR2 is YENEEA in the germline V gene. The CDR3 sequence is 13 residues long. V was clipped by 4 bases and J by 7 bases, with 14 bases between them. As DNA, the CDR3 is TGTGCCAGCAGCTCAGGACACCCTGGGGAGCAGTACTTC. Translation: CASSSGHPGEQYF.

This clone came up once. This chain links TRBV2 with TRBJ2-5; D uncertain. Germline V gene data show CDR1 as SNHLY and CDR2 as FYNNEI. There are 11 residues in the CDR3. Trimming took off 10 bases at V and 5 bases at J, with 11 bases between the two ends. CDR3 bases: TGTGCCAACGTCCTGGGTGAGACCCAGTACTTC. Translation gives CANVLGETQYF.

The rearrangement links TRBV4-1 to TRBJ2-1; a possible D gene is TRBD1 (5 bases). The CDR3 runs to 16 residues. Trimming left V 1 base short and J 6 bases short, with 16 bases between. The germline gives CDR1 MGHRA, CDR2 YSYEKL. CDR3 amino acids: CASSQVGSVRGNEQFF. The CDR3 DNA is TGCGCCAGCAGCCAAGTTGGGTCTGTTAGGGGCAATGAGCAGTTCTTC.

V and J are TRBV28 and TRBJ2-3, with D perhaps matching TRBD1 (6 bases). This CDR3 is 16 amino acids long. V dropped 4 bases and J dropped 2 bases, with 16 bases sitting between them. Germline assignment: CDR1 MDHEN and CDR2 SYDVKM. CDR3 residues: CASSYRDLGYTDTQYF. The DNA of the CDR3 is TGTGCCAGCAGTTACAGGGATCTAGGATACACAGATACGCAGTATTTT.

The table lists this clone with a few counts. The chain carries TRBV7-6 and TRBJ2-7; D is uncertain. This CDR3 has 14 residues. The V gene lost 2 bases and the J gene lost 0 bases, with 8 bases spanning the gap. Germline loops: CDR1 SGHVS, CDR2 FNYEAQ. CDR3 region: CASSLLLSSYEQYF. CDR3 DNA: TGTGCCAGCAGCTTACTGCTCAGCTCCTACGAGCAGTACTTC.

V is TRBV7-6 and J is TRBJ2-5, with D tentatively TRBD1 (5 bases). CDR3 length: 13 residues. Germline V gene data show CDR1 as SGHVS and CDR2 as FNYEAQ. With 2 bases removed from V and 5 bases from J, the gap between germline ends came to 9 bases. DNA for the CDR3: TGTGCCAGCAGCTTATTTAAGGGGGAGACCCAGTACTTC. Its protein product is CASSLFKGETQYF. Together with reference TRBV7-6 and TRBJ2-5, the CDR3 gives the full variable domain: GAGVSQSPRYKVTKRGQDVALRCDPISGHVSLYWYRQALGQGPEFLTYFNYEAQQDKSGLPNDRFSAERPEGSISTLTIQRTEQRDSAMYRCASSLFKGETQYFGPGTRLLVL.

The genes are TRBV7-9 and TRBJ2-1, with a possible D match to TRBD1 (5 bases). Germline V gene sequence: CDR1 SEHNR, CDR2 FQNEAQ (reference sequence). The CDR3 consists of 13 residues. The V and J ends lost 5 bases and 8 bases respectively, with 13 bases between them. The CDR3 bases are TGTGCCAGCAGCAACGGTAGGGGTTATGAGCAGTTCTTC. Its protein is CASSNGRGYEQFF.